Each of the 14 T cell receptor beta chains below was sequenced from the same sample in a study of molecular identifiers for immune sequencing clone quantification. TCRdb called the PCR reads again in MiXCR, with one record for every CDR3 protein. This table holds about half a million distinct CDR3 sequences, about 25% found once. Sequencing was performed on naive CD8+ T cells from blood, with Jurkat cell RNA spiked in. Subset given: FACS-sorted CD8+CD4-CCR7+CD45RA+ naive T cells. The source of these receptors is a human donor in good health. Some libraries in this study had Jurkat cell RNA spiked in.

This sequence joins TRBV7-9 and TRBJ2-3; 11 bases match TRBD2. CDR1 SEHNR and CDR2 FQNEAQ come from the germline V gene (reference sequence). The trim removed 10 bases at V and 4 bases at J, leaving 4 bases unmatched. The CDR3 is made up of 13 amino acids. DNA for the CDR3: TGTGCCACAACTAGCGGGGGCGCAGATACGCAGTATTTT. Translated, it gives CATTSGGADTQYF.

The gene calls are TRBV4-1 and TRBJ2-7; tentatively, D is TRBD1 (6 bases). CDR1 is MGHRA, CDR2 YSYEKL, per germline. V was trimmed by 2 bases and J by 2 bases, leaving 16 bases between them. The CDR3 covers 16 residues. The CDR3 DNA follows: TGCGCCAGCAGCCAAAACAGGGAAGGGGTAACCTACGAGCAGTACTTC. Its protein is CASSQNREGVTYEQYF.

A few counts support this clonotype. The rearrangement links TRBV5-5 to TRBJ2-7; TRBD1 is a possible D gene (7 bases). The CDR3 is 15 residues long. Germline V gene lookup returns CDR1 SGHKS and CDR2 YYEKEE (reference sequence). Trimming stripped 7 bases from V and 0 bases from J, with 17 bases between. CDR3 DNA sequence: TGTGCCAGCTCCTGGGGAGGACAGGCCTCCTACGAGCAGTACTTC. This translates into CASSWGGQASYEQYF.

As regards this clonotype: With a much larger clone just one base away, this may be a read error. The chain combines TRBV2 with TRBJ2-3, with 9 bases aligning to TRBD2. The CDR3 extends over 16 amino acids. The germline CDR1 and CDR2 sequences are SNHLY and FYNNEI. The V gene end was trimmed by 6 bases and the J gene end by 0 bases; junction bases not matched to a gene: 7. CDR3 loop: CASSRLAASSTDTQYF. As DNA, the CDR3 is TGTGCCAGCAGCCGACTAGCGGCGTCTAGCACAGATACGCAGTATTTT.

The chain has TRBV7-9 and TRBJ2-7; 7 bases align to TRBD1. In germline, CDR1 is SEHNR, CDR2 FQNEAQ (reference sequence). V shed 2 bases, J shed 5 bases, and the junction held 21 bases outside the gene matches. The CDR3 runs to 19 residues. The CDR3 coding sequence is TGTGCCAGCAGCTTACCTTTGGGATTTACAGGGGTAACATATGACGAGCAGTACTTC. Its protein is CASSLPLGFTGVTYDEQYF.

V is TRBV7-9 and J is TRBJ1-1, with 8 bases matching TRBD1. Looked up from germline, CDR1 is SEHNR and CDR2 is FQNEAQ (reference sequence). Trimming took 5 bases from V and 3 from J; bases not matched to a gene: 11. The CDR3 is 16 amino acids. The CDR3 sequence is CASSALGETGDTEAFF. CDR3 sequence (DNA): TGTGCCAGCAGCGCTCTGGGGGAGACAGGGGACACTGAAGCTTTCTTT.

CDR3: CASSNDRVPEAFF. In DNA, the CDR3 is TGTGCCAGCAGCAACGACAGGGTCCCTGAAGCTTTCTTT. The chain recombines TRBV7-9 with TRBJ1-1; the match to TRBD1 covers 7 bases. Germline V gene sequence: CDR1 SEHNR, CDR2 FQNEAQ (reference sequence). The CDR3 consists of 13 residues. V lost 5 bases, J lost 6 bases, and 6 bases stayed unmatched.

This clonotype has ten or more counts. The rearrangement uses TRBV4-3 and TRBJ1-1; D ambiguous. CDR1 and CDR2 (germline): LGHNA, YSLEER. The CDR3 covers 14 residues. Trimming pared 0 bases from V and 7 bases from J, leaving 12 bases between. The CDR3 loop is CASSQEVTMSEAFF. The CDR3 DNA is TGCGCCAGCAGCCAAGAAGTAACCATGAGTGAAGCTTTCTTT.

This clonotype was counted ten times or more. V is TRBV19 and J is TRBJ2-2; unclear D gene. V was cut by 1 base and J by 4 bases, with 7 bases left in between. CDR3 length: 14 amino acids. Germline CDR1 is LNHDA and CDR2 is SQIVND (reference sequence). CDR3 protein: CASSIGRSTGELFF. The CDR3 nucleotides are TGTGCCAGTAGTATAGGACGCAGCACCGGGGAGCTGTTTTTT. The entire variable domain, with the rest obtained from reference TRBV19 and TRBJ2-2, is as follows: DGGITQSPKYLFRKEGQNVTLSCEQNLNHDAMYWYRQDPGQGLRLIYYSQIVNDFQKGDIAEGYSVSREKKESFPLTVTSAQKNPTAFYLCASSIGRSTGELFFGEGSRLTVL.

Only a few counts were recorded for this clonotype. This chain joins TRBV6-5 and TRBJ2-7; D is perhaps TRBD1 (8 bases). CDR1 is MNHEY, CDR2 SVGAGI, per germline. The V gene lost 10 bases and the J gene lost 0 bases, with 16 bases spanning the gap. The CDR3 totals 14 residues. The CDR3 DNA follows: TGTGCCACGGGGGGACAGGTTTACTCCTACGAGCAGTACTTC. It specifies CATGGQVYSYEQYF.

For this clonotype: One junction end disagrees with the germline gene, perhaps due to a read error. The V call is TRBV5-1, the J call TRBJ1-1; weak D call: TRBD1 (5 bases). The CDR3 extends over 15 amino acids. Germline V gene data show CDR1 as SGHRS and CDR2 as YFSETQ. The CDR3 is CASSLGVRGGTGAFF. The CDR3 DNA follows: TGCGCCAGCAGCTTGGGTGTGAGGGGAGGCACTGGAGCTTTCTTT.

This clonotype has a count of ten or more. The chain recombines TRBV4-1 with TRBJ2-3, with 11 bases matching TRBD1. Germline assignment: CDR1 MGHRA and CDR2 YSYEKL. The junction had 4 bases not matched to a gene; V was cut back by 3 bases and J by 5 bases. This CDR3 spans 15 amino acids. The CDR3 DNA is TGCGCCAGCAGCCAGGACAGGGGGCTCGGAGATACGCAGTATTTT. Protein sequence: CASSQDRGLGDTQYF.

This clonotype was seen many times. The chain carries TRBV29-1 and TRBJ2-3; 8 bases are shared with TRBD1. The CDR3 consists of 14 residues. V dropped 7 bases and J dropped 2; count of bases not matched to a gene: 8. CDR1 and CDR2 from the germline V gene are SQVTM and ANQGSEA. The CDR3 is CSGLGDRLTDTQYF. For the CDR3, the DNA is TGCAGCGGACTAGGGGACAGGCTCACAGATACGCAGTATTTT.

On this clonotype: A much larger clone differs by one base, so this may be a read error. The chain has TRBV4-3 and TRBJ2-7; D perhaps matches TRBD2 (5 bases). The CDR3 is 14 amino acids. Germline V gene sequence: CDR1 LGHNA, CDR2 YSLEER. Trimming cost V 6 bases and J 3 bases, with 15 bases left between them. CDR3: CASSPAAGCYEQYF. CDR3 DNA: TGCGCCAGCAGTCCAGCGGCAGGATGCTACGAGCAGTACTTC.